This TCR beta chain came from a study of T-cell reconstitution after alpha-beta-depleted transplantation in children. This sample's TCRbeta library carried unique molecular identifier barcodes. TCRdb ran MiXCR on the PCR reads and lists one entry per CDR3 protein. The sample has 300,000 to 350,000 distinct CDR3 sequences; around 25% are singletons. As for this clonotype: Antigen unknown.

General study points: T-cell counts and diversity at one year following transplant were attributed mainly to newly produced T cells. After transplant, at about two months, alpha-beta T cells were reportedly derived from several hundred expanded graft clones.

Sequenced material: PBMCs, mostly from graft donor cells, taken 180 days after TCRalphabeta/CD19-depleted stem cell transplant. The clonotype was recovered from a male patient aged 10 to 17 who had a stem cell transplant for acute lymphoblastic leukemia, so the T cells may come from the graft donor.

CDR3 coding DNA: TGTGCCAGCAGCTTCAGACTAGGACGAGCCTTCGGCACAGATACGCAGTATTTT. Translated, it gives CASSFRLGRAFGTDTQYF. This chain uses TRBV5-4 with TRBJ2-3, with a weak D call TRBD2 (6 bases). Trimming took 2 bases from V and 1 from J, leaving 20 bases between them. This CDR3 comprises 18 residues. Germline V gene sequence: CDR1 SGHNT, CDR2 YYREEE (reference sequence).